This T cell receptor (beta chain) was recorded in a study of blood T cells in healthy people across ages. Primers used in a second PCR of roughly 6 to 12 cycles were a sample-barcoded 5' primer and a J-beta primer mix. TCRdb itself ran the 5' RACE reads through MiXCR, one entry per CDR3 protein. The table records around 1,700,000 distinct CDR3 sequences, roughly 28% of them present only once. General study results and limits: Donor CMV status was unknown, possibly confounding expanded clonotype changes.

Worth noting for this clonotype: Its target is unknown.

CDR1 and CDR2 (germline): SGHAT, FQNNGV. Trimming removed 3 bases from V and 6 bases from J, with 11 bases in between. CDR3 length: 13 amino acids. The rearrangement links TRBV11-2 to TRBJ1-2; D not certain. Material: blood. The sequence derives from a woman younger than 45 in good health. The CDR3 region has the DNA TGTGCCAGCAGCTTCAGTGCGACCCATGGCTACACCTTC. Translation: CASSFSATHGYTF.